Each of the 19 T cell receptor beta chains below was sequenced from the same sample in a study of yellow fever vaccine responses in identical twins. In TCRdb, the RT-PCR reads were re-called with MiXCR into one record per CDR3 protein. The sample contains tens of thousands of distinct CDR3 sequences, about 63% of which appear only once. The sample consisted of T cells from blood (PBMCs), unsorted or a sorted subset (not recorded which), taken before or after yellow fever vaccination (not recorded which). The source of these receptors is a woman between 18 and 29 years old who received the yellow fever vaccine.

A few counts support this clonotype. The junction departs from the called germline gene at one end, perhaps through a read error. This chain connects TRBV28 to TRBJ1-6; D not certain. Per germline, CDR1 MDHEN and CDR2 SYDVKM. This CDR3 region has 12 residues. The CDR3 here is CASKDVRTGLDF. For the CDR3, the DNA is TGTGCCAGCAAAGATGTAAGGACGGGGTTGGACTTT.

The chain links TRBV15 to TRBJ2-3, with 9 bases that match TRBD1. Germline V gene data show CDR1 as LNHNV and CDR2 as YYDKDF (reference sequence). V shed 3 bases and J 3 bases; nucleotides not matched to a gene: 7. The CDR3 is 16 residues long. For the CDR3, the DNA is TGTGCCACCAGCAGGGGGACAGGGAGTACTACAGATACGCAGTATTTT. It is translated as CATSRGTGSTTDTQYF.

CDR3 DNA: TGTGCCAGCAGCCTCGCAACAATTGACGGTAAGAACACTGAAGCTTTCTTT. Translation gives CASSLATIDGKNTEAFF. The rearrangement uses TRBV11-3 and TRBJ1-1, with unresolved D. Germline-derived CDR1 and CDR2 are SGHNT and YENEEA. The CDR3 totals 17 residues. V was pared by 5 bases and J by 1 base, with 20 bases between.

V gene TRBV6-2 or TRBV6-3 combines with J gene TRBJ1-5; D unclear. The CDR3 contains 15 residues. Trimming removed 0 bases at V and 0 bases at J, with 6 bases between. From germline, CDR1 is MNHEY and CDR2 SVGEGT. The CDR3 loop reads CASSYSSYSNQPQHF. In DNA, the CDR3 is TGTGCCAGCAGTTACTCTTCGTATAGCAATCAGCCCCAGCATTTT.

CDR3 nucleotides: TGTGCCAGCACCCCGGTGAGCGGCTCCTACAATGAGCAGTTCTTC. Its translation: CASTPVSGSYNEQFF. The chain couples TRBV11-1 to TRBJ2-1, with a possible D match to TRBD2 (5 bases). CDR3 length: 15 amino acids. The V gene's germline CDR1 is SGHAT and CDR2 FQDESV (reference sequence). Trimming left V 7 bases short and J 0 bases short, with 13 bases between.

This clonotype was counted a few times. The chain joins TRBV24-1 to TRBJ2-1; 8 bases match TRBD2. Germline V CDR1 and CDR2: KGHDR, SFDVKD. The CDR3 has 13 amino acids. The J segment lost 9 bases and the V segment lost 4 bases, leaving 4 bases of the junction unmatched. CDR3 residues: CATSEGTRLEQFF. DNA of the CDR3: TGTGCCACCAGTGAAGGGACTAGGCTTGAGCAGTTCTTC.

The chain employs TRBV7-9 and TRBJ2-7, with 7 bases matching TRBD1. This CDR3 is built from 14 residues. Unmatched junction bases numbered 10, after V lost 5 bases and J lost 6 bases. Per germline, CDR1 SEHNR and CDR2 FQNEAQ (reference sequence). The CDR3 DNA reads TGTGCCAGCAGCCCTAGAACAGGGGTGGGCGAGCAGTACTTC. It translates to CASSPRTGVGEQYF.

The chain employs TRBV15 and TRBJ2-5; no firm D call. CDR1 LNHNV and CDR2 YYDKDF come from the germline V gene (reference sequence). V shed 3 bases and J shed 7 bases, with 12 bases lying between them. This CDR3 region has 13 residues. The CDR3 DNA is TGTGCCACCAGCAGCCCCTCTTCTTGGACCCAGTACTTC. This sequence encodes CATSSPSSWTQYF.

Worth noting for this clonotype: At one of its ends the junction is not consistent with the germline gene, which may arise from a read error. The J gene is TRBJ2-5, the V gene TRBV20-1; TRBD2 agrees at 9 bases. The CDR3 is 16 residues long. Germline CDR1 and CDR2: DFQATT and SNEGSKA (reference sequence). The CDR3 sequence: CNARDLTSGPLETQYF. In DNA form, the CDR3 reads TGCAATGCTAGAGATCTTACTAGCGGGCCCTTAGAGACCCAGTACTTC.

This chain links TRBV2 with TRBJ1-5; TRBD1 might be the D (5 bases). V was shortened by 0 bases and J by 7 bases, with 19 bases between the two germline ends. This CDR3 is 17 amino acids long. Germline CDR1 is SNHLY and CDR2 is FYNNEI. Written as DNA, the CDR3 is TGTGCCAGCAGTGAAGCGCATAAAGGGGTGCCGTTCCAGCCCCAGCATTTT. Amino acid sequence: CASSEAHKGVPFQPQHF.

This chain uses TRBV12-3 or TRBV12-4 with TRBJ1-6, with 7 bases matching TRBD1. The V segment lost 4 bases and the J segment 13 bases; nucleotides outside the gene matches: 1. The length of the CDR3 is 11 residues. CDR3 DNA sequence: TGTGCCAGCAGTTCAGGGGGTCCCCTCCACTTT. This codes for CASSSGGPLHF.

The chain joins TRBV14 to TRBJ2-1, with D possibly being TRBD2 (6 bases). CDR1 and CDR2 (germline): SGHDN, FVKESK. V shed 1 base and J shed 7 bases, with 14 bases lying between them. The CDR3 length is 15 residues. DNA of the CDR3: TGTGCCAGCAGCCAAGTGGGGGGAGTGTGGAATGAGCAGTTCTTC. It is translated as CASSQVGGVWNEQFF.

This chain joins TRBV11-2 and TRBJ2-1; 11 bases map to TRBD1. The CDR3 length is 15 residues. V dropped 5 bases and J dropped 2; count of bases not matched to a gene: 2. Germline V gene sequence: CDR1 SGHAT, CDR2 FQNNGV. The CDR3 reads CASSRTGGTYNEQFF. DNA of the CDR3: TGTGCCAGCAGCCGGACAGGGGGCACCTACAATGAGCAGTTCTTC.

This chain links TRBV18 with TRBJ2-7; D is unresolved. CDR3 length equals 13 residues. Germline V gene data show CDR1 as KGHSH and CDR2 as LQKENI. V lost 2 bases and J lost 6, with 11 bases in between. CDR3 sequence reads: CASSPKGYGEQYV. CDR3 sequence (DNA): TGTGCCAGCTCACCAAAGGGCTACGGCGAGCAGTACGTC.

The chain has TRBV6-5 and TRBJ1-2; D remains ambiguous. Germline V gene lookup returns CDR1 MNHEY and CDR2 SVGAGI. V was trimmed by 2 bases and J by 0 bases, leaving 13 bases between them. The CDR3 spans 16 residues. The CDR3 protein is CASSYGSGWANYGYTF. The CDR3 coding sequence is TGTGCCAGCAGTTACGGGTCAGGCTGGGCTAACTATGGCTACACCTTC.

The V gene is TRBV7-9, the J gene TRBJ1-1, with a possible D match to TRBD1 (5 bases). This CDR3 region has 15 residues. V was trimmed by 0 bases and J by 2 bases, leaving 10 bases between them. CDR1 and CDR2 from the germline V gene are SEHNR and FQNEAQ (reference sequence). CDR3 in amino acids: CASSLAGGGNTEAFF. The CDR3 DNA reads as TGTGCCAGCAGCTTAGCCGGCGGGGGTAACACTGAAGCTTTCTTT.

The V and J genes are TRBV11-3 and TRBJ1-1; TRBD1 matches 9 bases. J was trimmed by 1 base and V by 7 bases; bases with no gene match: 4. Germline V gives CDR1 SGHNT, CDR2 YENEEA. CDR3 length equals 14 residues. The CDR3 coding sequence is TGTGCCAGCAAACCGGGACAGGGGAACACTGAAGCTTTCTTT. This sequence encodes CASKPGQGNTEAFF.

In nucleotides, the CDR3 is TGTGCCAGCTCACCTGCTGCCACCGATACGCAGTATTTT. This translates into CASSPAATDTQYF. The chain carries TRBV18 and TRBJ2-3, with D unclear. CDR3 length: 13 residues. Per germline, CDR1 KGHSH and CDR2 LQKENI. Trimming pared 3 bases from V and 6 bases from J, leaving 10 bases between.

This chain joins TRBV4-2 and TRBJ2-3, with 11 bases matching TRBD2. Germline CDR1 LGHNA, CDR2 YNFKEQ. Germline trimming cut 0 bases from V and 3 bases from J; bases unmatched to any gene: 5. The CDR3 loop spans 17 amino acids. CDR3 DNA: TGTGCCAGCAGCCAAGATGTACTAGCGGGAGTGACAGATACGCAGTATTTT. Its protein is CASSQDVLAGVTDTQYF.